This is a list of T cell receptor beta chains from one sample in a study of T cell responses to AZD1222 COVID-19 vaccine. Produced via immunoSEQ multiplex PCR; TCRdb's table is partial and in-frame only. The sample has approximately 110,000 clones; roughly 90% are singletons. Here the sequenced sample was peripheral blood, taken 28 days after the second AZD1222 dose. These receptors were obtained from an adult who received the AZD1222 COVID-19 vaccine. Each CDR3 is given with its conserved first and last residue. The D gene is left open where the match is weak. Clone sizes are given selectively: once, few, many, or a class where the clone is expanded.

J gene | D gene | V gene | clone size | CDR3 DNA | CDR3 protein
TRBJ1-3 | . | TRBV7-9 | . | TGTGCCAGCAGCTTAGATTTCGGGTTGGGGTTCTCTGGAAACACCATATATTTT | CASSLDFGLGFSGNTIYF
TRBJ1-3 | . | TRBV19 | few | TGTGCCAGTAGTGTTGACGGGTACTCTGGAAACACCATATATTTT | CASSVDGYSGNTIYF
TRBJ2-5 | . | TRBV18 | . | TGTGCCAGCTCACCACCGGGGACACCCCACGAGACCCAGTACTTC | CASSPPGTPHETQYF
TRBJ2-7 | . | TRBV18 | . | TGTGCCAGCTCACTCCTGGGAGCCGGTGACAGGCCCTTAGGGGAGCAGTACTTC | CASSLLGAGDRPLGEQYF
TRBJ2-2 | . | TRBV2 | . | TGTGCCAGCAGTCTCTCGACTAAGAACACCGGGGAGCTGTTTTTT | CASSLSTKNTGELFF
TRBJ1-5 | TRBD1 | TRBV28 | once | TGTGCCAGCAGTTTATATGGACAGGGGAACAATCAGCCCCAGCATTTT | CASSLYGQGNNQPQHF
TRBJ1-4 | . | TRBV11-2 | . | TGTGCCAGCAGCCCTCTTAGGACCGTAGATGAAAAACTGTTTTTT | CASSPLRTVDEKLFF
TRBJ1-5 | . | TRBV2 | . | TGTGCCAGCAGTGAAACCCCAGGGACGCAGCCCCAGCATTTT | CASSETPGTQPQHF
TRBJ1-1 | . | TRBV4-1 | . | TGCGCCAGCAGCCAAGCCGAGGTAGGTGATACTGAAGCTTTCTTT | CASSQAEVGDTEAFF
TRBJ2-7 | TRBD1 | TRBV13 | . | TGTGCCAGCAGCTTACGTTTCGGACAGGCCCCCTACGAGCAGTACTTC | CASSLRFGQAPYEQYF
TRBJ2-1 | TRBD2 | TRBV27 | . | TGTGCCAGCAGCCATACCCCGACTAGCGGGATCGATGAGCAGTTCTTC | CASSHTPTSGIDEQFF
TRBJ1-3 | . | TRBV12-1 | . | . | CASSLVANGNTIYF
TRBJ1-2 | . | TRBV6-5 | . | TGTGCCAGCAGTTACTCGTCCGTTAACTATGGCTACACCTTC | CASSYSSVNYGYTF
TRBJ1-5 | . | TRBV2 | . | TGTGCCAGCAGTGAGGAGCACAGGGTGGGCAATCAGCCCCAGCATTTT | CASSEEHRVGNQPQHF
TRBJ2-7 | . | TRBV5-8 | . | TGTGCCAGCAAAGGGGCTGTACCATTCTCCTACGAGCAGTACTTC | CASKGAVPFSYEQYF
TRBJ1-4 | TRBD1 | TRBV3-1/TRBV3-2 | . | TGTGCCAGCAGCCAGGCCCAGGGGGCCGGGCGTAATGAAAAACTGTTTTTT | CASSQAQGAGRNEKLFF
TRBJ2-7 | . | TRBV25-1 | . | TGTGCCAGCAGTGATGGTGGGTTGGTCAACTCCTACGAGCAGTACTTC | CASSDGGLVNSYEQYF
TRBJ1-5 | . | TRBV28 | once | TGTGCCAGCAGTCCCGGACCCCCAGGGATACAGCCCCAGCATTTT | CASSPGPPGIQPQHF
TRBJ2-3 | . | TRBV25-1 | . | TGTGCCAGGGCCCCCGACAGCTCTAGCACAGATACGCAGTATTTT | CARAPDSSSTDTQYF
TRBJ2-1 | TRBD2 | TRBV4-2 | . | TGTGCCAGCAGCCTACGACTAGCGGCAAACAATGAGCAGTTCTTC | CASSLRLAANNEQFF
TRBJ1-1 | . | TRBV5-4 | . | TGTGCCAGCAGCTCGGGAGACGGGTTCACTGAAGCTTTCTTT | CASSSGDGFTEAFF
TRBJ2-7 | . | TRBV27 | . | TGTGCCAGCAGCAGCCGCGTCGGGTACGAGCAGTACTTC | CASSSRVGYEQYF
TRBJ1-1 | . | TRBV12-3/TRBV12-4 | . | TGTGCCAGCAGAACCTCCCCGGGGCCCGAAGCTTTCTTT | CASRTSPGPEAFF
TRBJ1-2 | TRBD1 | TRBV14 | . | TGTGCCAGCAGCCAGACAGGGGGCTACTATGGCTACACCTTC | CASSQTGGYYGYTF
TRBJ2-4 | . | TRBV28 | . | TGTGCCAGCAGCGAACCCAAAAACATTCAGTACTTC | CASSEPKNIQYF
TRBJ1-6 | . | TRBV5-4 | . | TGTGCCAGCAGCTTGGGGGCAGGGAGCTCCTATAATTCACCCCTCCACTTT | CASSLGAGSSYNSPLHF
TRBJ1-2 | . | TRBV2 | . | TGTGCCAGCAGTGAGCGGGGCCTCTATGGCTACACCTTC | CASSERGLYGYTF
TRBJ1-1 | . | TRBV11-3 | once | TGTGCCAGCAGCTTGGGCACAGGGACGGCTTTCTTT | CASSLGTGTAFF
TRBJ1-4 | TRBD1 | TRBV24-1 | . | TGTGCCACCAGTGACCTACAGGGGGGTAATGAAAAACTGTTTTTT | CATSDLQGGNEKLFF
TRBJ2-1 | . | TRBV6-5 | once | TGTGCCAGCAGTTACCGGGACAATGAGCAGTTCTTC | CASSYRDNEQFF
TRBJ2-6 | . | TRBV27 | once | TGTGCCAGCACCAGCGAGGGTTCCGGGGCCAACGTCCTGACTTTC | CASTSEGSGANVLTF
TRBJ1-1 | . | TRBV5-4 | . | TGTGCCAGCAGCGGCCGAGCGGGGAACACTGAAGCTTTCTTT | CASSGRAGNTEAFF
TRBJ2-7 | . | TRBV29-1 | once | TGCAGCGTTGAGGACTTCTACGAGCAGTACTTC | CSVEDFYEQYF
TRBJ2-1 | . | TRBV6-4 | . | TGTGCCAGCAGTGACTCGCTGTTTAGGGTCGGGGGCTCCTACAATGAGCAGTTCTTC | CASSDSLFRVGGSYNEQFF
TRBJ2-7 | . | TRBV6-5 | . | TGTGCCAGCAGTTACTGGAAGTCAGCCGAGCAGTACTTC | CASSYWKSAEQYF
TRBJ2-5 | TRBD1 | TRBV10-3 | . | TGTGCCATCAGTGAGGTTCTAGGACAGGGTCAGAGGGCCCAGTACTTC | CAISEVLGQGQRAQYF
TRBJ2-1 | . | TRBV18 | few | TGTGCCAGCTCCCTCTACAATGAGCAGTTCTTC | CASSLYNEQFF
TRBJ1-3 | . | TRBV3-1/TRBV3-2 | . | TGTGCCAGCAGCCAAGAAAGGCGGGTCGGAAACACCATATATTTT | CASSQERRVGNTIYF
TRBJ2-1 | TRBD1 | TRBV7-7 | . | TGTGCTAGCAGCTTTGGGGACAGGGGATACAATGAGCAGTTCTTC | CASSFGDRGYNEQFF
TRBJ2-1 | TRBD2 | TRBV18 | . | TGTGCCAGCTCAACCTATAGCGGGAGGGCTTACAATGAGCAGTTCTTC | CASSTYSGRAYNEQFF
TRBJ1-2 | . | TRBV28 | . | TGTGCCAGCAGGGGGTTGGGACCCAGGGGATCAGGTGGCTACACCTTC | CASRGLGPRGSGGYTF
TRBJ1-5 | . | TRBV24-1 | . | TGTGCCACCAGTGATTTGTTTAGTGATCAGCCCCAGCATTTT | CATSDLFSDQPQHF
TRBJ2-6 | . | TRBV7-9 | . | TGTGCCAGCAGCTTAGCCTTACTGATCTCTGGGGCCAACGTCCTGACTTTC | CASSLALLISGANVLTF
TRBJ1-5 | . | TRBV5-1 | . | TGCGCCAGCAGCTTGGCGGGCTCACGGGACGGTAGAGAATCCCAGCATTTT | CASSLAGSRDGRESQHF
TRBJ1-4 | . | TRBV5-1 | . | TGCGCCAGCAGCCGAGGACGGTCAACTAATGAAAAACTGTTTTTT | CASSRGRSTNEKLFF
TRBJ2-7 | . | TRBV1 | . | TGCACCAGCAGCCCCCAACTAGTATCGAAAGTCGAGCAGTACTTC | CTSSPQLVSKVEQYF
TRBJ1-2 | . | TRBV5-1 | . | TGCGCCAGCAGCTTGTTATTGACTAACTATGGCTACACCTTC | CASSLLLTNYGYTF
TRBJ2-1 | TRBD1 | TRBV18 | . | TGTGCCAGCTCACCCGAAGGGACAGGGGGCCATGAGCAGTTCTTC | CASSPEGTGGHEQFF
TRBJ2-7 | . | TRBV10-3 | . | TGTGCCATCAGTGAGTCGACGATAGGTTCCTACGAGCAGTACTTC | CAISESTIGSYEQYF
TRBJ2-2 | TRBD2 | TRBV7-2 | . | TGTGCCAGCAGCCCGGGACTAGCGGACTACACCGGGGAGCTGTTTTTT | CASSPGLADYTGELFF
TRBJ1-3 | . | TRBV19 | . | TGTGCCAGTAAGGGAGACAGGAGCCTCTCTGGAAACACCATATATTTT | CASKGDRSLSGNTIYF
TRBJ1-2 | TRBD1 | TRBV28 | . | TGTGCCAGCAGTTTCCCCGGGACAGGGGGCTTCGGCTATGGCTACACCTTC | CASSFPGTGGFGYGYTF
TRBJ2-5 | TRBD1 | TRBV12-3/TRBV12-4 | few | TGTGCCAGCAGTCCAAAAGACAGGGGCCTTCAGTACTTC | CASSPKDRGLQYF
TRBJ1-1 | . | TRBV15 | once | TGTGCCACCAGCAGAGGAGTTACAGGGTCCGAGAACACTGAAGCTTTCTTT | CATSRGVTGSENTEAFF
TRBJ1-2 | . | TRBV15 | . | TGTGCCACCAGCAGAAAAATGCAGGGTAATAACTATGGCTACACCTTC | CATSRKMQGNNYGYTF